These 3 T cell receptor beta chains were all obtained from the same sample, sequenced in a study of shared clonotypes between healthy human individuals. The method was immunoSEQ multiplex PCR; TCRdb's version includes in-frame clones alone and lacks a portion of them. The profile shows approximately 460,000 clones, 60% to 80% of them singletons. Sequenced sample: PBMCs. The receptors here all came from a woman between 40 and 50 years old in good health. Some clones in this sample may be carry-over from other donors' samples.

This clone showed up just a few times. This sequence joins TRBV19 and TRBJ2-4, with 8 nucleotides matching TRBD1. The CDR3 contains 15 residues. V dropped 4 bases and J dropped 12; count of bases not matched to a gene: 14. Germline V gene lookup returns CDR1 LNHDA and CDR2 SQIVND (reference sequence). The DNA for the CDR3 is TGTGCCAGTAGTACCATTCAGGGGGCGCCGGTTGGTCAGTACTTC. Translated, it gives CASSTIQGAPVGQYF. Based on the CDR3 plus reference TRBV19 and TRBJ2-4, the full variable domain is DGGITQSPKYLFRKEGQNVTLSCEQNLNHDAMYWYRQDPGQGLRLIYYSQIVNDFQKGDIAEGYSVSREKKESFPLTVTSAQKNPTAFYLCASSTIQGAPVGQYFGAGTRLSVL.

The chain has TRBV5-8 and TRBJ2-7, with TRBD1 matching 9 bases. Germline values: CDR1 SGHTS, CDR2 YDEGEE. There are 15 residues in the CDR3. V lost 4 bases, J lost 6 bases, and 11 bases stayed unmatched. The CDR3 DNA reads TGTGCCAGCAGCCGACCGGGACAGGGTTCATCCGAGCAGTACTTC. This sequence encodes CASSRPGQGSSEQYF.

The sample holds one count of this clone. The CDR3 nucleotides read TGTGCCAGCAGTACCCAGCGGAATACGCAGTATTTT. Translated, it gives CASSTQRNTQYF. V and J are TRBV27 and TRBJ2-3; possible D gene TRBD2, 5 bases. Germline V lookup: CDR1 MNHEY, CDR2 SMNVEV (reference sequence). Trimming stripped 5 bases from V and 7 bases from J, with 10 bases between. This CDR3 is built from 12 residues.